One and the same sample provided the 2 T cell receptor beta chains below, sequenced in a study of T cells in Graves' hyperthyroidism and ophthalmopathy. The source material, RNA transcripts, was used to amplify TCR beta CDR3 regions. A set of HTBI primers served as the primers for a first-round RT-PCR of the TCR CDR3. From the multiplex PCR reads, TCRdb called clonotypes with MiXCR, one entry per CDR3 protein. The sample yields 450,000 to 650,000 distinct CDR3 sequences, approximately 17% seen once. Sequencing was performed on blood. The receptors shown here come from a woman between 18 and 30 years old with Graves' ophthalmopathy.

In its sample, this clonotype was seen many times. The chain has TRBV6-1 and TRBJ1-1, with D unclear. The CDR3 spans 15 residues. CDR1 and CDR2 (germline): MNHNS, SASEGT. V was clipped by 4 bases and J by 1 base, with 13 bases between them. The CDR3 is CASSARDPGNTEAFF. Here the CDR3 DNA reads TGTGCCAGCAGTGCCCGAGACCCTGGGAACACTGAAGCTTTCTTT.

There are a few counts of this clonotype. A read error may produce the germline difference seen at one junction end. The chain recombines TRBV7-7 with TRBJ2-7, with TRBD2 matching over 9 bases. This CDR3 comprises 14 residues. The germline CDR1 and CDR2 sequences are SSHAT and FNYEAQ (reference sequence). CDR3 amino acids: CASSLAGTTYEQYF. The CDR3 DNA reads TGTGCTAGCAGCCTAGCGGGGACAACCTACGAGCAGTACTTC.